The 25 T cell receptor beta chains presented below share a single source sample, sequenced in a study of OX40 agonist ivuxolimab in advanced cancers. Some clones are missing from TCRdb's copy, which holds only in-frame ones; the method was immunoSEQ multiplex PCR. The profile shows 35,000 to 50,000 clones, approximately 88% of them singletons. The sequencing here drew on CD4+ or CD8+ T cells sorted from blood, taken in a trial of the OX40 agonist ivuxolimab. The receptors here all came from an adult with an advanced solid tumor such as melanoma, head and neck, liver or kidney cancer.

The chain is built from TRBV4-3 and TRBJ2-3; 9 nucleotides agree with TRBD1. With V trimmed by 0 bases and J by 4 bases, 11 bases remained unmatched. The germline gives CDR1 LGHNA, CDR2 YSLEER. The CDR3 totals 18 residues. This CDR3 is CASSQDLGGTGLPDTQYF. CDR3 coding DNA: TGCGCCAGCAGCCAAGATCTGGGGGGGACAGGGTTGCCAGATACGCAGTATTTT.

The CDR3 nucleotides are TGTGCCAGCAGCTTGTCGACCGCTAGCACAGATACGCAGTATTTT. Translated: CASSLSTASTDTQYF. This chain connects TRBV5-6 to TRBJ2-3, with unresolved D. V lost 1 base, J lost 0 bases, and 9 bases lay in between. This CDR3 spans 15 amino acids. Germline-derived CDR1 and CDR2 are SGHDT and YYEEEE.

This clone was observed a few times. J is TRBJ1-2 and V is TRBV2; D unclear. The CDR3 loop spans 13 amino acids. Per germline, CDR1 SNHLY and CDR2 FYNNEI. V lost 7 bases and J lost 2, with 11 bases in between. The CDR3 DNA is TGTGCCAGCACATTGACCGGGAACTATGGCTACACCTTC. Its protein product is CASTLTGNYGYTF.

The chain recombines TRBV27 with TRBJ1-2; D unresolved. The CDR3 is 13 amino acids. In germline, CDR1 is MNHEY, CDR2 SMNVEV (reference sequence). Deletions cut 2 bases from V and 4 bases from J, with 8 bases between. The CDR3 sequence is CASSLGLAYGYTF. Written as DNA, the CDR3 is TGTGCCAGCAGTTTAGGTTTAGCCTATGGCTACACCTTC.

This rearrangement joins TRBV11-2 to TRBJ1-3; possible D gene TRBD1, 5 bases. The CDR3 extends over 17 amino acids. With 2 bases removed from V and 0 bases from J, the gap between germline ends came to 14 bases. From germline, CDR1 is SGHAT and CDR2 FQNNGV. CDR3 residues: CASSLWDGPSSGNTIYF. CDR3 nucleotide sequence: TGTGCCAGCAGCTTATGGGACGGACCGAGCTCTGGAAACACCATATATTTT.

This chain links TRBV7-9 with TRBJ2-7; D possibly corresponds to TRBD1 (6 bases). V was shortened by 2 bases and J by 3 bases, with 11 bases between the two germline ends. Germline values: CDR1 SEHNR, CDR2 FQNEAQ (reference sequence). The CDR3 spans 14 residues. The CDR3 DNA reads TGTGCCAGCAGCTTACACAGGGACGGCTACGAGCAGTACTTC. Amino acids: CASSLHRDGYEQYF.

With regard to this clone: This specimen includes other DNA sequences encoding the same CDR3. This chain links TRBV29-1 with TRBJ2-5; a weak D match, TRBD1 (7 bases). The V and J ends lost 8 bases and 5 bases respectively, with 30 bases between them. The germline CDR1 and CDR2 sequences are SQVTM and ANQGSEA. The CDR3 has 17 residues. The CDR3 reads CSPLLLGGTAAGETQYF. CDR3 nucleotide sequence: TGCAGCCCGCTACTACTAGGGGGGACAGCGGCGGGGGAGACCCAGTACTTC.

J is TRBJ1-4 and V is TRBV19, with no clear D. Germline values: CDR1 LNHDA, CDR2 SQIVND (reference sequence). The ends were cut back, 3 bases at V and 8 bases at J, with 13 bases in the middle. This CDR3 spans 14 amino acids. CDR3 nucleotide sequence: TGTGCCAGTAGTATCTCGGTACGAGGGGAAAAACTGTTTTTT. Its protein product is CASSISVRGEKLFF.

This clone is medium-sized by share. The V call is TRBV27, the J call TRBJ1-2; possibly TRBD1 for D (5 bases). This CDR3 has 14 residues. Trimming took off 8 bases at V and 3 bases at J, with 16 bases between the two ends. Germline values: CDR1 MNHEY, CDR2 SMNVEV (reference sequence). DNA for the CDR3: TGTGCCAGCGGGCCTGGGGGGGTGGACTATGGCTACACCTTC. This sequence encodes CASGPGGVDYGYTF.

The V and J genes are TRBV5-4 and TRBJ2-6; D is ambiguous. CDR1 and CDR2 (germline): SGHNT, YYREEE (reference sequence). The CDR3 totals 15 residues. V was clipped by 0 bases and J by 0 bases, with 4 bases between them. CDR3: CASSLVFSGANVLTF. The CDR3, as DNA: TGTGCCAGCAGCTTGGTGTTCTCTGGGGCCAACGTCCTGACTTTC.

V usage is TRBV27 and J usage is TRBJ2-7, with D unclear. The CDR3 has 13 amino acids. The germline V and J ends were trimmed by 2 bases and 2 bases, with 7 bases remaining between them. The germline V gene encodes CDR1 MNHEY and CDR2 SMNVEV (reference sequence). CDR3 in DNA: TGTGCCAGCAGTTTAGGGCTAACCTACGAGCAGTACTTC. Translated, it gives CASSLGLTYEQYF.

The chain employs TRBV27 and TRBJ2-1; 8 bases agree with TRBD1. CDR3 length: 20 amino acids. In germline, CDR1 is MNHEY, CDR2 SMNVEV (reference sequence). Trimming cost V 2 bases and J 1 base; bases outside gene matches: 16. The CDR3: CASSLKGGQVFLTSYNEQFF. The DNA of the CDR3 is TGTGCCAGCAGTTTAAAGGGGGGACAGGTTTTCCTTACTTCCTACAATGAGCAGTTCTTC.

This chain uses TRBV2 with TRBJ2-3, with 8 bases fitting TRBD2. The germline gives CDR1 SNHLY, CDR2 FYNNEI. The V gene end was trimmed by 10 bases and the J gene end by 4 bases; junction bases not matched to a gene: 7. The CDR3 consists of 13 residues. CDR3 region: CANSGGSPDTQYF. The CDR3 DNA is TGTGCCAACAGCGGGGGATCTCCAGATACGCAGTATTTT.

V usage is TRBV5-6 and J usage is TRBJ2-7, with D uncertain. The germline V and J ends were trimmed by 0 bases and 3 bases, with 7 bases remaining between them. The germline gives CDR1 SGHDT, CDR2 YYEEEE. CDR3 length: 13 amino acids. DNA for the CDR3: TGTGCCAGCAGCTTGGGAACCCTCTACGAGCAGTACTTC. Translating gives CASSLGTLYEQYF.

V and J are TRBV9 and TRBJ1-2; no definite D call. This CDR3 has 13 residues. Germline V gene lookup returns CDR1 SGDLS and CDR2 YYNGEE. V was clipped by 6 bases and J by 6 bases, with 15 bases between them. CDR3 residues: CASTSGWENGYTF. For the CDR3, the DNA is TGTGCCAGCACCAGCGGGTGGGAGAATGGCTACACCTTC.

J is TRBJ2-7 and V is TRBV4-1; maybe TRBD2 (6 bases). The CDR3 is 15 residues long. Germline-derived CDR1 and CDR2 are MGHRA and YSYEKL. V lost 1 base and J 0 bases, leaving 10 bases between the germline ends. CDR3 residues: CASSQVPGSSYEQYF. DNA of the CDR3: TGCGCCAGCAGCCAAGTCCCCGGGAGCTCCTACGAGCAGTACTTC.

This clone was found once. CDR3: CASSFGTVFYEQYV. The CDR3 region has the DNA TGTGCCAGCAGTTTCGGGACGGTATTCTACGAGCAGTACGTC. This rearrangement joins TRBV28 to TRBJ2-7; D tentatively fits TRBD1 or TRBD2 (5 bases each). The CDR3 sequence is 14 residues long. Trimming took 3 bases from V and 3 from J, leaving 12 bases between them. The germline V gene has CDR1 MDHEN and CDR2 SYDVKM.

This clone was picked up a small number of times. The chain carries TRBV21-1 and TRBJ1-5. TRBV21-1 is deemed a pseudogene. The CDR3 totals 14 residues. The CDR3 reads CASIKPGTLQPQHF. The CDR3 DNA follows: TGTGCCAGCATTAAACCGGGGACCCTTCAACCCCAGCATTTT.

The chain has TRBV4-1 and TRBJ2-3; D possibly matches TRBD1 or TRBD2 (5 bases each). V was shortened by 1 base and J by 9 bases, with 8 bases between the two germline ends. This CDR3 spans 12 amino acids. Germline V CDR1 and CDR2: MGHRA, YSYEKL. The CDR3 here is CASSQGGITQYF. In nucleotides, the CDR3 is TGCGCCAGCAGCCAAGGGGGGATAACGCAGTATTTT.

The CDR3 region is CASSLTRVNIQYF. The CDR3 region has the DNA TGTGCCAGCAGTTTAACCAGGGTTAACATTCAGTACTTC. The V gene is TRBV28, the J gene TRBJ2-4; perhaps TRBD1 as D (5 bases). Germline V gene sequence: CDR1 MDHEN, CDR2 SYDVKM. The CDR3 totals 13 residues. The V end was cut by 2 bases, the J end by 7 bases, with 9 bases between.

The rearrangement uses TRBV30 and TRBJ1-2; D gene ambiguous. The CDR3 consists of 12 residues. Trimming removed 3 bases from V and 5 bases from J, with 10 bases in between. Germline V lookup: CDR1 GTSNPN, CDR2 SVGIG (reference sequence). This CDR3 reads CAWSEIGYGYTF. In DNA, the CDR3 is TGTGCCTGGAGCGAAATTGGGTATGGCTACACCTTC.

The chain links TRBV2 to TRBJ2-3; D is perhaps TRBD1 (5 bases). Per the germline V gene, CDR1 is SNHLY and CDR2 is FYNNEI. This CDR3 has 15 residues. V gave up 1 base and J gave up 5 bases, with 13 bases separating them. The CDR3 sequence is CASSEEGPVKDTQYF. CDR3 DNA: TGTGCCAGCAGTGAAGAGGGGCCCGTTAAAGATACGCAGTATTTT. The full variable domain, its missing parts supplied by reference TRBV2 and TRBJ2-3, is EPEVTQTPSHQVTQMGQEVILRCVPISNHLYFYWYRQILGQKVEFLVSFYNNEISEKSEIFDDQFSVERPDGSNFTLKIRSTKLEDSAMYFCASSEEGPVKDTQYFGPGTRLTVL.

The chain uses TRBV29-1 and TRBJ1-2; D not certain. This CDR3 is built from 15 residues. The germline gives CDR1 SQVTM, CDR2 ANQGSEA. Trimming took 7 bases from V and 0 from J, leaving 18 bases between them. CDR3 amino acids: CSAERAGEANYGYTF. The CDR3 DNA is TGCAGCGCCGAAAGGGCAGGAGAAGCTAACTATGGCTACACCTTC. Complete variable domain (other parts from reference TRBV29-1 and TRBJ1-2): SAVISQKPSRDICQRGTSLTIQCQVDSQVTMMFWYRQQPGQSLTLIATANQGSEATYESGFVIDKFPISRPNLTFSTLTVSNMSPEDSSIYLCSAERAGEANYGYTFGSGTRLTVV.

The chain employs TRBV10-3 and TRBJ2-7; 10 bases are a match to TRBD1. The ends lost 6 bases at V and 3 bases at J; junction bases unmatched: 5. Per the germline V gene, CDR1 is ENHRY and CDR2 is SYGVKD. The CDR3 runs to 14 residues. CDR3 in amino acids: CAISAGQGDYEQYV. The CDR3 DNA reads as TGTGCCATCAGCGCAGGACAGGGGGACTACGAGCAGTACGTC.

V is TRBV14 and J is TRBJ2-7; D gene uncertain. Trimming cost V 4 bases and J 5 bases, with 12 bases left between them. The CDR3 runs to 13 residues. Germline lookup yields CDR1 SGHDN and CDR2 FVKESK. In nucleotides, the CDR3 is TGTGCCAGCAGCCTATCAGTCTTTGACGAGCAGTACTTC. This encodes CASSLSVFDEQYF.